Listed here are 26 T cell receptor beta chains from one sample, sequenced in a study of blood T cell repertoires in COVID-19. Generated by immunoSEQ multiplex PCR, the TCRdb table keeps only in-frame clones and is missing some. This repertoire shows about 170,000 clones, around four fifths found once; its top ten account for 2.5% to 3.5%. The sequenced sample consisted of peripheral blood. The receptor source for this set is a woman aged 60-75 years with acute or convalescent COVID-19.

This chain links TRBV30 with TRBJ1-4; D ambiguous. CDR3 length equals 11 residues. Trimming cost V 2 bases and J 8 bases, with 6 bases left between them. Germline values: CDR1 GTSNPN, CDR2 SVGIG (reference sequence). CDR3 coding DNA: TGTGCCTGGAGTATTCGGGAAAAACTGTTTTTT. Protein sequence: CAWSIREKLFF.

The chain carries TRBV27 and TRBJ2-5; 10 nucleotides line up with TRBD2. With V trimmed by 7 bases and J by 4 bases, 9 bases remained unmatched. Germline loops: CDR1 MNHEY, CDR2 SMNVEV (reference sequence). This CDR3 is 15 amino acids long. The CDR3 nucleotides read TGTGCCAGCACCCTCGTAGCGGGGGGCCTAGAGACCCAGTACTTC. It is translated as CASTLVAGGLETQYF.

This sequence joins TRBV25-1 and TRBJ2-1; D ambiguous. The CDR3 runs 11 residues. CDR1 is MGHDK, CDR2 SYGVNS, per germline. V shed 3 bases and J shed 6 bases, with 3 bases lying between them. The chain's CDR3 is CASSDRNEQFF. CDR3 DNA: TGTGCCAGCAGTGATCGCAATGAGCAGTTCTTC.

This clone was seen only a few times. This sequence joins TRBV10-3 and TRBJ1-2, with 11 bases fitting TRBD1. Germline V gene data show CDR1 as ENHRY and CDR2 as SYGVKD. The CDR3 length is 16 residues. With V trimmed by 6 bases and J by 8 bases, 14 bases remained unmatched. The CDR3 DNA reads TGTGCCATCAGGGGGACAGGGGGGGATTCTATCTACGGCTACACCTTC. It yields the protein CAIRGTGGDSIYGYTF.

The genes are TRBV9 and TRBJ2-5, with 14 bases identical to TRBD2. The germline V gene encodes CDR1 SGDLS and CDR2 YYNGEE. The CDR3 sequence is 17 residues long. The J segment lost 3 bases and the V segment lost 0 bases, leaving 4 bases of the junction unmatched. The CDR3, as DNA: TGTGCCAGCAGCGTAGGGACTAGCGGGGGGTCGGAAGAGACCCAGTACTTC. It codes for CASSVGTSGGSEETQYF.

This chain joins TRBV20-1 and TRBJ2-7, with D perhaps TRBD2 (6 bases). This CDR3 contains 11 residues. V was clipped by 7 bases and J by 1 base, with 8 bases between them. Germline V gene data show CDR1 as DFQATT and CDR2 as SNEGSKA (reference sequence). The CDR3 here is CSGEESYEQYF. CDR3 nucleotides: TGCAGTGGGGAGGAATCCTACGAGCAGTACTTC.

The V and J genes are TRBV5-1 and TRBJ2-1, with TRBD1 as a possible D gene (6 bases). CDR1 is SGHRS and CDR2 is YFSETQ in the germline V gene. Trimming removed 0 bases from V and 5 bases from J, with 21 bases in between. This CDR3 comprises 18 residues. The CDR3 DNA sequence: TGCGCCAGCAGCTTGGGGCCGAACGTGGGACATAAGCACAATGAGCAGTTCTTC. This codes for CASSLGPNVGHKHNEQFF.

The CDR3 sequence: CASSGQGGIEQYF. The CDR3 DNA is TGTGCCAGCAGTGGGCAGGGAGGTATCGAGCAGTACTTC. The chain employs TRBV7-2 and TRBJ2-7; TRBD2 is a possible D gene (6 bases). Germline V gene lookup returns CDR1 SGHTA and CDR2 FQGNSA. V lost 6 bases to trimming and J lost 6 bases, with 15 bases between them. The CDR3 is 13 amino acids.

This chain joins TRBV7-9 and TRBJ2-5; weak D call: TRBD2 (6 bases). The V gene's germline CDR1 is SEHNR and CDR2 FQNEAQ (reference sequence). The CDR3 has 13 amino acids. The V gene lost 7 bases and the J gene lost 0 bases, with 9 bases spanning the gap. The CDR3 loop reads CASMEGYQETQYF. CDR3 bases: TGTGCCAGCATGGAGGGGTACCAAGAGACCCAGTACTTC.

The CDR3 coding sequence is TGTGCCAGCAGCATGACAGGGGTTTCTTACAATGAGCAGTTCTTC. Residues: CASSMTGVSYNEQFF. The chain recombines TRBV28 with TRBJ2-1; TRBD1 matches 8 bases. The germline gives CDR1 MDHEN, CDR2 SYDVKM. V trimming: 6 bases; J trimming: 4 bases; junction bases outside the gene matches: 8. The CDR3 contains 15 residues. Complete variable domain (other parts from reference TRBV28 and TRBJ2-1): DVKVTQSSRYLVKRTGEKVFLECVQDMDHENMFWYRQDPGLGLRLIYFSYDVKMKEKGDIPEGYSVSREKKERFSLILESASTNQTSMYLCASSMTGVSYNEQFFGPGTRLTVL.

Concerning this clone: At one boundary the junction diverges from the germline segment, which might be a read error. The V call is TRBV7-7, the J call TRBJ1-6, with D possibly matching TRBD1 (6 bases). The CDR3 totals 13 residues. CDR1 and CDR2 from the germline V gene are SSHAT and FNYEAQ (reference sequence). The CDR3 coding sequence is TGTGCTAGCAGCCAAAACAGGGCTTCACCCCTCCACTTT. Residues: CASSQNRASPLHF.

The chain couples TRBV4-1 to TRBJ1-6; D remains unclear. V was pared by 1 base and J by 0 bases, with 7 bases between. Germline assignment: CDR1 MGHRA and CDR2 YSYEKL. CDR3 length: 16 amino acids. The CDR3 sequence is CASSQAHSSYNSPLHF. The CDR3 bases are TGCGCCAGCAGCCAAGCCCATAGCTCCTATAATTCACCCCTCCACTTT.

The CDR3 region has the DNA TGTGCCAGCAGCTCGACAGGGCTCAGCACAGATACGCAGTATTTT. The encoded protein is CASSSTGLSTDTQYF. This chain links TRBV7-2 with TRBJ2-3; 7 nucleotides align to TRBD1. This CDR3 contains 15 residues. Germline V gene sequence: CDR1 SGHTA, CDR2 FQGNSA. Trimming cost V 4 bases and J 0 bases; bases outside gene matches: 4.

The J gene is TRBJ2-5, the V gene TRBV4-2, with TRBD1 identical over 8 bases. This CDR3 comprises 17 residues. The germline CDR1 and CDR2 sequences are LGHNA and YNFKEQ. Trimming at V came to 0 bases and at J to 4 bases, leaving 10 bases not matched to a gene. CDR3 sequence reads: CASSQEGGQGPLETQYF. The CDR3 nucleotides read TGTGCCAGCAGCCAAGAGGGTGGACAGGGCCCCCTAGAGACCCAGTACTTC.

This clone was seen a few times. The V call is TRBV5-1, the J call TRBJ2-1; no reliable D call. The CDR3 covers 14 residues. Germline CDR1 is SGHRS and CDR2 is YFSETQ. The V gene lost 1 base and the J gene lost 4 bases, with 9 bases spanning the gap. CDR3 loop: CASSLPRGYNEQFF. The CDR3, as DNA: TGCGCCAGCAGCTTGCCCCGAGGATACAATGAGCAGTTCTTC.

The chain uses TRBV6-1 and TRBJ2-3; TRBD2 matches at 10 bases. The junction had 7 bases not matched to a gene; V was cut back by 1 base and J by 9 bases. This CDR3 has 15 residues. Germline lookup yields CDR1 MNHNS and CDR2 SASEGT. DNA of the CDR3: TGTGCCAGCAGTGAAGTAGCGGGGGGACGTCGGACGCAGTATTTT. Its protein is CASSEVAGGRRTQYF.

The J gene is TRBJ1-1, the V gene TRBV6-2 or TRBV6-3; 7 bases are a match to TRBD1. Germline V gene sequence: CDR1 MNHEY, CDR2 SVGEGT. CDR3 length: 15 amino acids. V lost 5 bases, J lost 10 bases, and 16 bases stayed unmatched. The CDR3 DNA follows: TGTGCCAGCAGTAAAACTTTTAGGGGGCAGCCTGGAGCTTTCTTT. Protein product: CASSKTFRGQPGAFF.

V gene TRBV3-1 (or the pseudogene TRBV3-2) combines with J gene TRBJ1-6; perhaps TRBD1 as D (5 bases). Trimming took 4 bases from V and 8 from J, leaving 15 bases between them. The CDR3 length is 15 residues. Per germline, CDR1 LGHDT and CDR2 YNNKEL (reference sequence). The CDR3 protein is CASSLRVRGDSPLHF. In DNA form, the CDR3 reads TGTGCCAGCAGCCTAAGGGTCCGGGGGGATTCACCCCTCCACTTT.

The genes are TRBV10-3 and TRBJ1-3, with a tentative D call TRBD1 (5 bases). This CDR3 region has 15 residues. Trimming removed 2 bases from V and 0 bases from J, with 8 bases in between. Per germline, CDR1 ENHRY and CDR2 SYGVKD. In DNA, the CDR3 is TGTGCCATCAGTGAGGGGGCAGACTCTGGAAACACCATATATTTT. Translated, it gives CAISEGADSGNTIYF.

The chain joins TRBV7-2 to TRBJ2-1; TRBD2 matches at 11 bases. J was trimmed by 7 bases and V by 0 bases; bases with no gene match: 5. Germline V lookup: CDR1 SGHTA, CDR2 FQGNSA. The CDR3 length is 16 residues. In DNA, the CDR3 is TGTGCCAGCAGCTTAGCCTCTAGCGGGGGGTTTAATGAGCAGTTCTTC. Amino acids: CASSLASSGGFNEQFF.

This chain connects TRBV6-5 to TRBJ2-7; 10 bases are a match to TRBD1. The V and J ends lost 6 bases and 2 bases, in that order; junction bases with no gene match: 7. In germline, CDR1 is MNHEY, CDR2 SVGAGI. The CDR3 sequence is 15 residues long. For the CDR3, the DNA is TGTGCCAGCAGCTGGGGGGGACAGGGGCCCTACGAGCAGTACTTC. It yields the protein CASSWGGQGPYEQYF.

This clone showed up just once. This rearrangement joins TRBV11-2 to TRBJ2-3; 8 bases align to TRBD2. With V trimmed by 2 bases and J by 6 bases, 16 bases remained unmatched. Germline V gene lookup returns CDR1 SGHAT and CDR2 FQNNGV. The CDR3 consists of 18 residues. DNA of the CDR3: TGTGCCAGCAGCTTAAAACCCGGGACTAGTGGCAATCTCGATACGCAGTATTTT. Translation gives CASSLKPGTSGNLDTQYF.

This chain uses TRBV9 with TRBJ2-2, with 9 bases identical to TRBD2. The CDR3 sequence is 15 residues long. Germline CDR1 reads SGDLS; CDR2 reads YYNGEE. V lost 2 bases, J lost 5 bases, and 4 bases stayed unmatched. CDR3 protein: CASSVLAGKTGELFF. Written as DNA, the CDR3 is TGTGCCAGCAGCGTCCTAGCGGGGAAAACCGGGGAGCTGTTTTTT.

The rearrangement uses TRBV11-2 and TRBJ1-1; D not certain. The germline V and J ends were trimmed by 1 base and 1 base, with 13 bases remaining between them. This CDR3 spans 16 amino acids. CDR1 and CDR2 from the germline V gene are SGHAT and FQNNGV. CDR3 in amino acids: CASSLVGGYQNTEAFF. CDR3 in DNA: TGTGCCAGCAGCTTAGTGGGAGGATATCAGAACACTGAAGCTTTCTTT. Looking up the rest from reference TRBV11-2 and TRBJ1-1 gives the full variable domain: EAGVAQSPRYKIIEKRQSVAFWCNPISGHATLYWYQQILGQGPKLLIQFQNNGVVDDSQLPKDRFSAERLKGVDSTLKIQPAKLEDSAVYLCASSLVGGYQNTEAFFGQGTRLTVV.

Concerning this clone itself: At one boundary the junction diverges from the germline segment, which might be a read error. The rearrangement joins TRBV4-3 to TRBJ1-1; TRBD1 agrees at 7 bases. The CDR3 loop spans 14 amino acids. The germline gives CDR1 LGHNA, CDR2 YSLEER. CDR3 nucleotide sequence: TGCGCCAGCAGCCAGGTACAGGGGAACGCTGAAGCTTTCTTT. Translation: CASSQVQGNAEAFF.

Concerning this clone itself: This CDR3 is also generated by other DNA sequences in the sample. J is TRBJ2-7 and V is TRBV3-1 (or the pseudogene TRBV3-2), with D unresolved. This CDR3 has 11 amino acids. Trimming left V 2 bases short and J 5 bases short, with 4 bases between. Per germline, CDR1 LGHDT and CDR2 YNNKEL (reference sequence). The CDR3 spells CASSQSDEQYF. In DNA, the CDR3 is TGTGCCAGCAGCCAAAGCGACGAGCAGTACTTC.